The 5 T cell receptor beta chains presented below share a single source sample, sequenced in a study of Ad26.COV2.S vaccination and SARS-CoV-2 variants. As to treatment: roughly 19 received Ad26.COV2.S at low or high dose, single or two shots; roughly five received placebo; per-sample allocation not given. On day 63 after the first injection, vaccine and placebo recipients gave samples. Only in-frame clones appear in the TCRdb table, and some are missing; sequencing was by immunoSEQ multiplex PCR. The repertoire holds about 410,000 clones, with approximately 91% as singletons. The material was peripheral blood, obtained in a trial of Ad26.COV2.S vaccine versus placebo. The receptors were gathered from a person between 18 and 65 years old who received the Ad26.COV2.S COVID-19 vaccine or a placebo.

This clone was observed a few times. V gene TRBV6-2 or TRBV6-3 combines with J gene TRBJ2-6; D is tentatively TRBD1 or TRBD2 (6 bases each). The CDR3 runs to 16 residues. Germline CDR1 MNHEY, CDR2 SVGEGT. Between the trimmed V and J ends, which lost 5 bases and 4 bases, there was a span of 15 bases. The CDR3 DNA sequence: TGTGCCAGCAGTCTTCGGGGGCCCTCCGGGGCCAACGTCCTGACTTTC. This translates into CASSLRGPSGANVLTF.

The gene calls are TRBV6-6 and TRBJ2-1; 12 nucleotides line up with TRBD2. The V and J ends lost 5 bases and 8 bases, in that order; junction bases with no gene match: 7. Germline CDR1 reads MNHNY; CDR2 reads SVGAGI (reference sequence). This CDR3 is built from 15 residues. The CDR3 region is CASSPPLAGGDEQFF. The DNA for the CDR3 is TGTGCCAGCAGTCCCCCCCTAGCGGGAGGGGATGAGCAGTTCTTC.

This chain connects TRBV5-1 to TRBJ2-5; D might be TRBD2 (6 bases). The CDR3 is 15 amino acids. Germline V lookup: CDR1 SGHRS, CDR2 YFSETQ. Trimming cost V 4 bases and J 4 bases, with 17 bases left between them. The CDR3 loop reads CASSPRPQGGETQYF. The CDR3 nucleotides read TGCGCCAGCAGCCCCAGACCTCAGGGAGGAGAGACCCAGTACTTC.

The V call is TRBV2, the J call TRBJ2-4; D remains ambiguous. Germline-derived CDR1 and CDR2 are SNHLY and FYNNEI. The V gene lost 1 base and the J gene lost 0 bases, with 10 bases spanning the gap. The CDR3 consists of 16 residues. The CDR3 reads CASSEEQYLAKNIQYF. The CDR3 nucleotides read TGTGCCAGCAGTGAAGAACAGTATCTAGCCAAAAACATTCAGTACTTC.

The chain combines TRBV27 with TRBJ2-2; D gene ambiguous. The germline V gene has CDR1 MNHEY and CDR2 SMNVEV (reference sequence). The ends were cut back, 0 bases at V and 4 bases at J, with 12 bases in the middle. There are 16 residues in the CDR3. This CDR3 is CASSLSRQVPTGELFF. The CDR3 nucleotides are TGTGCCAGCAGTTTATCGAGGCAGGTCCCCACCGGGGAGCTGTTTTTT.